This TCR beta chain appears in the sequencing data of a study of cytomegalovirus exposure and HLA in healthy donors. Study-level points and caveats: Some segments of the V type, notably TRBV6-2 and TRBV6-3, were excluded as indistinguishable. The authors listed 150 to 200 TCR beta chains as cytomegalovirus-associated.

Trimming took 1 base from V and 4 from J, leaving 12 bases between them. CDR1 and CDR2 from the germline V gene are SEHNR and FQNEAQ (reference sequence). The CDR3 contains 15 residues. On this clone itself: The antigen is unknown.

Primers: 60 Vbeta forward and 13 Jbeta reverse. Here immunoSEQ multiplex PCR was the method, and the copy in TCRdb shows in-frame clones only, minus some. The top ten clones hold about 4.5% of a sample with about 140,000 clones, roughly 78% of them seen once. The chain couples TRBV7-9 to TRBJ2-3; D is ambiguous. The TCR was taken from a man aged 25-40 years in good health. The material sequenced was PBMCs. The CDR3 reads CASSLGGVLADTQYF. Here the CDR3 DNA reads TGTGCCAGCAGCTTAGGAGGAGTTCTGGCAGATACGCAGTATTTT.